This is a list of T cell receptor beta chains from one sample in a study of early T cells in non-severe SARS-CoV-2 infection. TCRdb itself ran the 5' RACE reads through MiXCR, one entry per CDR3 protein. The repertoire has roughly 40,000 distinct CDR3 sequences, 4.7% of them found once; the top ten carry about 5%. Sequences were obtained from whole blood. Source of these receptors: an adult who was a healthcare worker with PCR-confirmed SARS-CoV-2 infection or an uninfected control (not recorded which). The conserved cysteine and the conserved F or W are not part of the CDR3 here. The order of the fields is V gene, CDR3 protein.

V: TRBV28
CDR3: ASSPYRGMNTEAF

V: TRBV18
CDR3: ASSPPSRTDTQY

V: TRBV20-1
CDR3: TLGGLSGEQY

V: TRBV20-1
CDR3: SARAPDSNQPQH

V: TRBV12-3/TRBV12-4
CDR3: ASSALDYGYT

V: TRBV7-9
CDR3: ASRSGTSGRGQETQY

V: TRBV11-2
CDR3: ASSLDIQGTGELF

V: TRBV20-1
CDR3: SARKIEGSTEAF

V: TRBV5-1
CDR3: ASSLELAGGQDTQY

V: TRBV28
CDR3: ASISSLGANVLT

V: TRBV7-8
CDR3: ASRPDRGSYNEQF

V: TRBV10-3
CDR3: AIAGSVGTGELF

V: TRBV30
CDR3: AWGTSGSSYNEQF

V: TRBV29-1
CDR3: SVEVAQSYGYT

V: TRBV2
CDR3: ASSQQTQETQY

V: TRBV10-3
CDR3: AMQGTANTGELF

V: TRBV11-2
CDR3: ASSIGVKDTQY

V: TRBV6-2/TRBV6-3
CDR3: ASSYGFGLAGSTDTQY

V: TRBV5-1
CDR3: ASSWDRLGNEQF

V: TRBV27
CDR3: ASSFRTGHNQPQH

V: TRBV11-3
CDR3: ASSLGDMWAGGEETQY

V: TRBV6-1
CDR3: ASTEGYQELF

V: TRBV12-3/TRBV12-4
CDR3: ASSPGGGQETQY

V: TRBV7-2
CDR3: ASSFAGGANTQY

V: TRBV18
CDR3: ASSPQLDNYGYT

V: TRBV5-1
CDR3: ASSLAPGSDEKLF

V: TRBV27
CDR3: ASSPPGPYYGYT

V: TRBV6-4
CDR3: ASSDSKGGDTQY

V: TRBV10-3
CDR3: AISDRVENIQY

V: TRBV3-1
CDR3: ASSQVRGPGNEQF

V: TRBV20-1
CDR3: SATRFAQGQYGYT

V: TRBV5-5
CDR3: ASSLMENYGYT

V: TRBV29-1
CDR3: SVEEGTRTDTQY

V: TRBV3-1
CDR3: ASSQRDRVSGELF

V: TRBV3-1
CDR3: ASSRRTSGRVTDTQY

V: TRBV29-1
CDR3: SVERLSGSGANVLT

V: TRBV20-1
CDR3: SAVTSDSYEQY

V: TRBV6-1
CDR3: ASRYEDSYNQPQH

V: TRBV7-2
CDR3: ASSWTGRGTEAF

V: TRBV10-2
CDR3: ASWEDRGTEAF

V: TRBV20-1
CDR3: SAIPGGSYEQY

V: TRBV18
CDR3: ASSLPGTTEAF

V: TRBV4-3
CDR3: ASSQDWGLSYNEQF

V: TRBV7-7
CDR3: ASSDGVNTGELF

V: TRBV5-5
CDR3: ASSFEGRATFYGYT

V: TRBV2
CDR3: ASSENAGSQPQH

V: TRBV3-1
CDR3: ASSQIGSSNEQY

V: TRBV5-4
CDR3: ATSPGGKEAYEQY

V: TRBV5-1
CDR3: ASSLTGTSYAGELF

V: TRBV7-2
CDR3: ASRVAGPLSGYT

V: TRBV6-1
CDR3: ASSEMGRQGKETQY

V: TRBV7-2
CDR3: ASSTLTPTWQYEQY

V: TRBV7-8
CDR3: ASSSGVTKNTEAF

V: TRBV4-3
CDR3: ASSQDRGIMNTEAF